The clone carrying this T cell receptor beta chain occurred once. These data originate in a study of technical replicates of blood from several donors. Between the trimmed V and J ends, which lost 5 bases and 0 bases, there was a span of 11 bases. Germline lookup yields CDR1 LNHDA and CDR2 SQIVND (reference sequence). The CDR3 totals 15 residues. Clones were sequenced by immunoSEQ multiplex PCR, and TCRdb holds only the in-frame ones, with some missing. The data hold approximately 73,000 clones, with approximately 96% observed a single time. The receptor's source is a human donor in good health. The sequencing input was T cells isolated from PBMCs. The V and J genes are TRBV19 and TRBJ1-5; D is uncertain. The CDR3 bases are TGTGCCAGTAGTTCTCAGGTTTATAGCAATCAGCCCCAGCATTTT. This codes for CASSSQVYSNQPQHF.